Shown below are 5 T cell receptor beta chains from a single sample sequenced in a study of T cell clones after liver transplantation. Assay: immunoSEQ multiplex PCR; the TCRdb copy retains only in-frame clones and omits some. In the table there are about 75,000 clones, 90% of which are singletons. The starting material was CD4+ T cells from blood, obtained before liver transplant. These receptors all stem from a human donor who received a liver transplant.

V and J are TRBV1 and TRBJ2-1; no check of the table's D call, TRBD2, against the DNA was made. TRBV1 is given as a pseudogene. CDR3 length: 20 amino acids. The CDR3 sequence is CTSSQPGRKLARMVYNEQFF. Written as DNA, the CDR3 is TGCACCAGCAGCCAACCGGGGAGGAAGCTAGCGAGGATGGTCTACAATGAGCAGTTCTTC.

The genes are TRBV6-1 and TRBJ2-1; D gene uncertain. CDR1 MNHNS and CDR2 SASEGT come from the germline V gene. V lost 6 bases and J lost 4, with 16 bases in between. The CDR3 totals 15 residues. The chain's CDR3 is CASSGRTNPYNEQFF. CDR3 bases: TGTGCCAGCAGCGGACGGACCAACCCTTACAATGAGCAGTTCTTC.

This chain connects TRBV28 to TRBJ2-5; 10 positions match TRBD1. Germline CDR1 is MDHEN and CDR2 is SYDVKM. The CDR3 contains 17 residues. Trimming cost V 2 bases and J 4 bases; bases outside gene matches: 10. In DNA, the CDR3 is TGTGCCAGCAGTTTAAATCCGAGACAGGGGGCTGGAGAGACCCAGTACTTC. As protein: CASSLNPRQGAGETQYF.

In its sample, this clone was seen once. The chain couples TRBV21-1 to TRBJ1-2. TRBV21-1 is assigned pseudogene status. The CDR3 runs to 13 residues. The CDR3 DNA is TGTGCCAGCAGCAAAGAATTATCCTATGGCTACACCTTC. It is translated as CASSKELSYGYTF.

The V gene is TRBV9, the J gene TRBJ1-1, with D possibly matching TRBD1 (5 bases). Per germline, CDR1 SGDLS and CDR2 YYNGEE. There are 17 residues in the CDR3. V lost 3 bases and J 0 bases, leaving 18 bases between the germline ends. CDR3 sequence reads: CASSAPPRGRLNTEAFF. For the CDR3, the DNA is TGTGCCAGCAGCGCACCACCAAGGGGCAGATTGAACACTGAAGCTTTCTTT.